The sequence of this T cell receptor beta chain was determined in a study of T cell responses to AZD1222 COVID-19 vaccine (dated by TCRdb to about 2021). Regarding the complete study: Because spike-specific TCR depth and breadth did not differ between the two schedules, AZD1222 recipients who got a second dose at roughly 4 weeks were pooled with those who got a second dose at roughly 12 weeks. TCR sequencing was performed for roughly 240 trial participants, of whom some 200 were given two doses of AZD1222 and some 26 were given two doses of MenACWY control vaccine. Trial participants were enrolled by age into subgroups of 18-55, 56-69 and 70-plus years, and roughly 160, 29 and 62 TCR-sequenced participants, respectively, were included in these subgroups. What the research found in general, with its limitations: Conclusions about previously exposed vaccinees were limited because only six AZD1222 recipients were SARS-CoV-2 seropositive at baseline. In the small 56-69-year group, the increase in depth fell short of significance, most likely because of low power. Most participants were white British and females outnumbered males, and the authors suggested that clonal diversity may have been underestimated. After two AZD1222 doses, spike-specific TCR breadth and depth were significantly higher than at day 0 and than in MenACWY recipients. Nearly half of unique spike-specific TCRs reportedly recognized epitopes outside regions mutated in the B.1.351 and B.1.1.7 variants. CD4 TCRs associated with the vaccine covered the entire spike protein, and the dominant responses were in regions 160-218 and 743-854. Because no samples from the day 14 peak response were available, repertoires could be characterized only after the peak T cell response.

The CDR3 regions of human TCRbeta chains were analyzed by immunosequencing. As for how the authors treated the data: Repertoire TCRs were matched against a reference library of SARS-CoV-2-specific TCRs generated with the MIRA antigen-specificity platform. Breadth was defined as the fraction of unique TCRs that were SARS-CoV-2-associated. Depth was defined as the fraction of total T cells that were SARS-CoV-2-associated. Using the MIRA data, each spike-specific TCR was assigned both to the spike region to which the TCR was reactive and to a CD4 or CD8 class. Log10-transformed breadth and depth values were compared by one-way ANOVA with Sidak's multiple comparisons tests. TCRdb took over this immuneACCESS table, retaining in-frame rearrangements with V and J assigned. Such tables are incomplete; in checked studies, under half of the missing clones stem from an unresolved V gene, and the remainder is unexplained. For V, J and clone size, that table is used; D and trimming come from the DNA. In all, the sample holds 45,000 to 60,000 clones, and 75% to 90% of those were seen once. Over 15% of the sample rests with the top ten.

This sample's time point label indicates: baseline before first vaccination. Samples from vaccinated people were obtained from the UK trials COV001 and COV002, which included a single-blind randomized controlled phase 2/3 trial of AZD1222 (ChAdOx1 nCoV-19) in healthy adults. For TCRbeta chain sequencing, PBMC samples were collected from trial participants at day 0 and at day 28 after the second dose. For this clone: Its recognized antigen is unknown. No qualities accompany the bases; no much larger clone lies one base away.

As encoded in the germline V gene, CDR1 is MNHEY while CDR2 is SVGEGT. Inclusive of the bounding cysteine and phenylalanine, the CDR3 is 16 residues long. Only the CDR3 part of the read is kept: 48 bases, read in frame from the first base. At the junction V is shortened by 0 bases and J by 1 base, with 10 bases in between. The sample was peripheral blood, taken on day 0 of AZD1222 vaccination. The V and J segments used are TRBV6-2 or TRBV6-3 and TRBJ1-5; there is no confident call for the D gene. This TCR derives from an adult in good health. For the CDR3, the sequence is CASSYSTRRSNQPQHF. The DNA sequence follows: TGTGCCAGCAGTTACTCGACGCGTCGGAGCAATCAGCCCCAGCATTTT.